This entry lists 22 T cell receptor beta chains sequenced from one sample in a study of blood T cell repertoires in COVID-19 (TCRdb year 2020). Library construction relied on the immunoSEQ multiplex PCR assay. TCRdb limited this immuneACCESS table to in-frame rearrangements with V and J called. A share of clones is missing; checked studies link under half to unresolved V genes, and the rest is unexplained. The sample table lists a few hundred thousand clones, around 92% of them with a count of one. Roughly 2.9% of the sample is held by the ten biggest clonotypes. Sequenced material: PBMCs or T cells enriched from blood (not recorded which). The origin of the receptors is a woman between 50 and 59 years old who had been exposed to COVID-19.

The V call is TRBV7-9, the J call TRBJ1-6; 10 bases are a match to TRBD1. The V and J ends lost 5 bases and 5 bases, in that order; junction bases with no gene match: 6. The CDR3 is 16 amino acids. The V gene's germline CDR1 is SEHNR and CDR2 FQNEAQ (reference sequence). DNA for the CDR3: TGTGCCAGCAGCAGGCGGACAGGGGGGAATAATTCACCCCTCCACTTT. Protein product: CASSRRTGGNNSPLHF.

The CDR3 is CASLQGAHQPQHF. The CDR3 nucleotides read TGTGCCAGCCTGCAGGGGGCTCATCAGCCCCAGCATTTT. V is TRBV21-1 and J is TRBJ1-5; the D call in the table, TRBD1, was not verified against the DNA. TRBV21-1 is a known pseudogene. The CDR3 runs 13 residues.

The rearrangement uses TRBV27 and TRBJ2-7; D not resolved. Germline CDR1 MNHEY, CDR2 SMNVEV (reference sequence). This CDR3 contains 13 residues. Trimming took 6 bases from V and 4 from J, leaving 13 bases between them. The CDR3 DNA follows: TGTGCCAGCAGCTTAGGTTTAGCTTACGAGCAGTACTTC. Protein: CASSLGLAYEQYF.

The chain uses TRBV30 and TRBJ1-2; 11 nucleotides agree with TRBD1. Germline V gene data show CDR1 as GTSNPN and CDR2 as SVGIG (reference sequence). With V trimmed by 4 bases and J by 6 bases, 10 bases remained unmatched. This CDR3 spans 15 amino acids. The CDR3: CAWILSGTGGNGYTF. DNA of the CDR3: TGTGCCTGGATCTTGTCCGGGACAGGGGGAAATGGCTACACCTTC.

V is TRBV18 and J is TRBJ2-2; the match to TRBD1 covers 10 bases. Germline CDR1 and CDR2: KGHSH and LQKENI. CDR3 length equals 14 residues. Trimming took 5 bases from V and 6 from J; bases not matched to a gene: 3. The DNA of the CDR3 is TGTGCCAGCTCAAGGGACAGGGGTCCCGGGGAGCTGTTTTTT. It encodes CASSRDRGPGELFF.

The V call is TRBV5-1, the J call TRBJ2-7, with 11 bases fitting TRBD2. The CDR3 loop spans 15 amino acids. J gave up 5 bases and V 2 bases, and 6 bases lay outside the gene matches. Germline CDR1 reads SGHRS; CDR2 reads YFSETQ. CDR3 protein: CASSFSGGAIDEQYF. CDR3 coding DNA: TGCGCCAGCAGCTTTAGCGGGGGGGCCATCGACGAGCAGTACTTC.

The V gene is TRBV12-3 or TRBV12-4, the J gene TRBJ1-2; D is undetermined. This CDR3 contains 13 residues. V lost 6 bases and J lost 8, with 16 bases in between. The CDR3: CASSPTGRGGYTF. The CDR3 DNA is TGTGCCAGCAGCCCAACTGGCCGAGGGGGCTACACCTTC.

The chain uses TRBV28 and TRBJ1-1, with unresolved D. In germline, CDR1 is MDHEN, CDR2 SYDVKM. The CDR3 has 14 amino acids. Trimming pared 5 bases from V and 1 base from J, leaving 11 bases between. CDR3 in DNA: TGTGCCAGCAGTAGTCAATGGCCGAACACTGAAGCTTTCTTT. Amino acids: CASSSQWPNTEAFF.

The rearrangement joins TRBV7-9 to TRBJ1-4; no clear D gene. Germline V gene data show CDR1 as SEHNR and CDR2 as FQNEAQ (reference sequence). This CDR3 spans 16 amino acids. The V gene lost 2 bases and the J gene lost 4 bases, with 14 bases spanning the gap. The CDR3: CASSLSKSQRNEKLFF. Here the CDR3 DNA reads TGTGCCAGCAGCTTAAGTAAAAGTCAGCGTAATGAAAAACTGTTTTTT. Together with reference TRBV7-9 and TRBJ1-4, the CDR3 gives the full variable domain: DTGVSQNPRHKITKRGQNVTFRCDPISEHNRLYWYRQTLGQGPEFLTYFQNEAQLEKSRLLSDRFSAERPKGSFSTLEIQRTEQGDSAMYLCASSLSKSQRNEKLFFGSGTQLSVL.

The chain combines TRBV28 with TRBJ1-2, with D possibly being TRBD1 (6 bases). Germline values: CDR1 MDHEN, CDR2 SYDVKM. The CDR3 runs to 16 residues. V was pared by 5 bases and J by 4 bases, with 20 bases between. The CDR3 spells CASSPTLTQGSYGYTF. CDR3 DNA: TGTGCCAGCAGTCCCACGCTAACACAGGGATCCTATGGCTACACCTTC.

V is TRBV7-9 and J is TRBJ1-4; no clear D gene. The ends were cut back, 2 bases at V and 7 bases at J, with 11 bases in the middle. This CDR3 is 14 amino acids long. The germline V gene encodes CDR1 SEHNR and CDR2 FQNEAQ (reference sequence). The CDR3 coding sequence is TGTGCCAGCAGCTTACCCGGGTTAGGTGAAAAACTGTTTTTT. Amino acid sequence: CASSLPGLGEKLFF. Based on the CDR3 plus reference TRBV7-9 and TRBJ1-4, the full variable domain is DTGVSQNPRHKITKRGQNVTFRCDPISEHNRLYWYRQTLGQGPEFLTYFQNEAQLEKSRLLSDRFSAERPKGSFSTLEIQRTEQGDSAMYLCASSLPGLGEKLFFGSGTQLSVL.

The chain joins TRBV15 to TRBJ2-1, with 10 bases matching TRBD1. The CDR3 contains 15 residues. Germline CDR1 reads LNHNV; CDR2 reads YYDKDF (reference sequence). The ends lost 0 bases at V and 8 bases at J; junction bases unmatched: 4. For the CDR3, the DNA is TGTGCCACCAGCAGAGATCTGGGACAGGGGCATGAGCAGTTCTTC. Protein product: CATSRDLGQGHEQFF.

This sequence joins TRBV7-9 and TRBJ2-3; 7 nucleotides align to TRBD1. The germline V gene has CDR1 SEHNR and CDR2 FQNEAQ (reference sequence). The trim removed 11 bases at V and 3 bases at J, leaving 8 bases unmatched. This CDR3 has 13 amino acids. The CDR3 bases are TGTGCCGCCAACAGGGGTGGGACAGATACGCAGTATTTT. Its protein product is CAANRGGTDTQYF. The entire variable domain, with the rest obtained from reference TRBV7-9 and TRBJ2-3, is as follows: DTGVSQNPRHKITKRGQNVTFRCDPISEHNRLYWYRQTLGQGPEFLTYFQNEAQLEKSRLLSDRFSAERPKGSFSTLEIQRTEQGDSAMYLCAANRGGTDTQYFGPGTRLTVL.

As concerns this clone: Germline is not matched at one junction end, which may reflect a read error. The rearrangement links TRBV28 to TRBJ2-3; D might be TRBD1 (5 bases). The CDR3 contains 15 residues. Germline lookup yields CDR1 MDHEN and CDR2 SYDVKM. CDR3 loop: CASCFRAEGTDTQYF. For the CDR3, the DNA is TGTGCCAGCTGTTTCAGGGCCGAGGGCACAGATACGCAGTATTTT.

The chain couples TRBV14 to TRBJ2-1; D unresolved. The CDR3 spans 15 residues. In germline, CDR1 is SGHDN, CDR2 FVKESK. V gave up 3 bases and J gave up 4 bases, with 13 bases separating them. The CDR3 region is CASSQFDSSYNEQFF. For the CDR3, the DNA is TGTGCCAGCAGCCAGTTTGACTCAAGTTACAATGAGCAGTTCTTC.

This chain connects TRBV5-1 to TRBJ2-4, with 7 bases matching TRBD1. V was clipped by 0 bases and J by 1 base; unmatched bases: 4. Germline assignment: CDR1 SGHRS and CDR2 YFSETQ. The CDR3 loop spans 16 amino acids. CDR3 nucleotides: TGCGCCAGCAGCTTGGGGTCAGGGGGTGCCAAAAACATTCAGTACTTC. This codes for CASSLGSGGAKNIQYF.

This chain links TRBV4-1 with TRBJ2-1, with 9 nucleotides matching TRBD2. Germline CDR1 MGHRA, CDR2 YSYEKL. V was pared by 0 bases and J by 7 bases, with 10 bases of the junction left unmatched. This CDR3 is 17 amino acids long. CDR3 protein: CASSQDFAGGAVNEQFF. CDR3 sequence (DNA): TGCGCCAGCAGCCAAGATTTCGCGGGGGGGGCGGTAAATGAGCAGTTCTTC.

The rearrangement uses TRBV2 and TRBJ1-3; D not certain. Trimming took 6 bases from V and 0 from J, leaving 12 bases between them. The CDR3 has 15 amino acids. Germline lookup yields CDR1 SNHLY and CDR2 FYNNEI. The CDR3 protein is CASSYARDSGNTIYF. The CDR3 DNA reads as TGTGCCAGCAGCTACGCTCGGGACTCTGGAAACACCATATATTTT.

The chain carries TRBV10-2 and TRBJ2-5, with 9 bases that match TRBD2. The length of the CDR3 is 16 residues. With V trimmed by 3 bases and J by 4 bases, 9 bases remained unmatched. CDR1 and CDR2 from the germline V gene are WSHSY and SAAADI. This CDR3 is CASSDLAGSGAETQYF. The CDR3, as DNA: TGCGCCAGCAGTGACCTAGCGGGGAGTGGGGCAGAGACCCAGTACTTC.

The V call is TRBV12-3 or TRBV12-4, the J call TRBJ1-2; the D gene is possibly TRBD1 (5 bases). V lost 1 base and J lost 4, with 7 bases in between. The length of the CDR3 is 13 residues. Here the CDR3 reads CASSLGDSYGYTF. The CDR3 DNA reads as TGTGCCAGCAGTTTAGGAGACAGCTATGGCTACACCTTC.

This chain joins TRBV5-7 and TRBJ2-1; TRBD1 matches 8 bases. TRBV5-7 carries the ORF label, with uncertain function. CDR3 length: 16 amino acids. V was pared by 5 bases and J by 0 bases, with 7 bases of the junction left unmatched. The CDR3 sequence is CASRTNRGFSYNEQFF. DNA for the CDR3: TGTGCCAGCAGAACTAACAGGGGGTTCTCCTACAATGAGCAGTTCTTC.

V and J are TRBV2 and TRBJ1-1; 8 bases are shared with TRBD1. In germline, CDR1 is SNHLY, CDR2 FYNNEI. The trim removed 4 bases at V and 0 bases at J, leaving 7 bases unmatched. The CDR3 runs to 16 residues. The CDR3, as DNA: TGTGCCAGCAGTGTAGGGACAGGATTCATGAACACTGAAGCTTTCTTT. It is translated as CASSVGTGFMNTEAFF.